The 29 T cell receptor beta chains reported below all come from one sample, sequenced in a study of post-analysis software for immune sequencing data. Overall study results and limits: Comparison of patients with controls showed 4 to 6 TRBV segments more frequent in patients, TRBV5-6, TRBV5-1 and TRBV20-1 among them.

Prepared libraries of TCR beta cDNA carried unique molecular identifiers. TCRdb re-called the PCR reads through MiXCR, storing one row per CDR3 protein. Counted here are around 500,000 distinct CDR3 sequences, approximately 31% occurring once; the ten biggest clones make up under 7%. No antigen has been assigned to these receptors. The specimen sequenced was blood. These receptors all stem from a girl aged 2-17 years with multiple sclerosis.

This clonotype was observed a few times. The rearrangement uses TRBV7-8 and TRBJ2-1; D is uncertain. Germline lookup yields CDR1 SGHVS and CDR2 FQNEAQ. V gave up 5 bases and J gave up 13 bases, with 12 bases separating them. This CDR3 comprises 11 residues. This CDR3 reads CASSIREDQFF. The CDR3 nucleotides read TGTGCCAGCAGCATTCGAGAGGATCAGTTCTTC.

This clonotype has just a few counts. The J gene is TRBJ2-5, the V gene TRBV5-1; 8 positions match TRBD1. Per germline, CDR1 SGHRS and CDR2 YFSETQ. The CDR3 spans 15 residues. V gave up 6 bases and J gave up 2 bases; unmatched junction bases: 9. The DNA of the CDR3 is TGCGCCAGCACAATCTCCGGACAGGGACAAGAGACCCAGTACTTC. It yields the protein CASTISGQGQETQYF. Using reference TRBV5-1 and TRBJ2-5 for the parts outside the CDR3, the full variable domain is KAGVTQTPRYLIKTRGQQVTLSCSPISGHRSVSWYQQTPGQGLQFLFEYFSETQRNKGNFPGRFSGRQFSNSRSEMNVSTLELGDSALYLCASTISGQGQETQYFGPGTRLLVL.

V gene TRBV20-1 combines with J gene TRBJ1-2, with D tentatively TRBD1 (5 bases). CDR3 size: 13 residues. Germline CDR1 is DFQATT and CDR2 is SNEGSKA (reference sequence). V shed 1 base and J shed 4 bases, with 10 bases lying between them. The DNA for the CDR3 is TGCAGTGCTAGAGGGCAGGGCACCTATGGCTACACCTTC. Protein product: CSARGQGTYGYTF.

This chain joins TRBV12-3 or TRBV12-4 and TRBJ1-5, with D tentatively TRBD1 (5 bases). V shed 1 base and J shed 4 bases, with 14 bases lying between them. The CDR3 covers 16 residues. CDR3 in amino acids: CASSLVSGPGNQPQHF. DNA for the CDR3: TGTGCCAGCAGTTTAGTTTCAGGGCCTGGGAATCAGCCCCAGCATTTT.

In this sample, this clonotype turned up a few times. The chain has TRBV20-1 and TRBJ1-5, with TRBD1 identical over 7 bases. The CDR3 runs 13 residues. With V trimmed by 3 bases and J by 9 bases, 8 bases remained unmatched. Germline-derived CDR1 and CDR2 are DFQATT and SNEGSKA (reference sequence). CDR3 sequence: CSASVPGGLPQHF. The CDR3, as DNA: TGCAGTGCTAGTGTACCAGGGGGTCTGCCCCAGCATTTT.

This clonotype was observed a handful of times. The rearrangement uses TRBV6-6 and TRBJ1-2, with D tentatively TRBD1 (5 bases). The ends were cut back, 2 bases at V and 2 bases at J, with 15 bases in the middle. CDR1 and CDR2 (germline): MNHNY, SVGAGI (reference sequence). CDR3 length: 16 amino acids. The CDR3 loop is CASSYRLGVKNYGYTF. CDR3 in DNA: TGTGCCAGCAGTTACCGCCTGGGGGTAAAGAACTATGGCTACACCTTC.

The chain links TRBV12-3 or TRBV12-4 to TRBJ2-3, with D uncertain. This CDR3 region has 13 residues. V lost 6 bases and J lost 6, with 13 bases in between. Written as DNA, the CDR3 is TGTGCCAGCAGGCCTCGAAGGGCGGATACGCAGTATTTT. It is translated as CASRPRRADTQYF.

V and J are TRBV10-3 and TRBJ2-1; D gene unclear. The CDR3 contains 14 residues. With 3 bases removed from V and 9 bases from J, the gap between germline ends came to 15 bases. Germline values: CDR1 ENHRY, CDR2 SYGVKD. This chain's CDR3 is CAISEDGSSGEQFF. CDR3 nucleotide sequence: TGTGCCATCAGTGAAGATGGCTCCTCTGGTGAGCAGTTCTTC.

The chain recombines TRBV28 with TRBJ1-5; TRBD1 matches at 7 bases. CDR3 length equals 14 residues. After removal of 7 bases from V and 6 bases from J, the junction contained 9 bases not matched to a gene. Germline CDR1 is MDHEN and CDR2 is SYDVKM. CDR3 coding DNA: TGTGCCAGCAACCGATTGACAGGGCGTCAGCCCCAGCATTTT. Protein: CASNRLTGRQPQHF. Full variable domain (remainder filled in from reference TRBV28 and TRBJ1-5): DVKVTQSSRYLVKRTGEKVFLECVQDMDHENMFWYRQDPGLGLRLIYFSYDVKMKEKGDIPEGYSVSREKKERFSLILESASTNQTSMYLCASNRLTGRQPQHFGDGTRLSIL.

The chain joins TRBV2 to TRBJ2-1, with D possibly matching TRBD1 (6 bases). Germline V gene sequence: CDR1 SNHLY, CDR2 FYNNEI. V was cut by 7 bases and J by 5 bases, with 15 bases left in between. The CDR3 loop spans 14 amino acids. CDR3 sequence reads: CASTDRSLNNEQFF. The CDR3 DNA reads TGTGCCAGCACCGACAGGAGCCTTAACAATGAGCAGTTCTTC.

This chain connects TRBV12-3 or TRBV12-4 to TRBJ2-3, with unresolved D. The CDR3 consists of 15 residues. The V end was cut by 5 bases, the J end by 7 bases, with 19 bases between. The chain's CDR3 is CASSTIRTEENTQYF. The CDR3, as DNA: TGTGCCAGCAGTACTATTCGGACCGAGGAAAATACGCAGTATTTT.

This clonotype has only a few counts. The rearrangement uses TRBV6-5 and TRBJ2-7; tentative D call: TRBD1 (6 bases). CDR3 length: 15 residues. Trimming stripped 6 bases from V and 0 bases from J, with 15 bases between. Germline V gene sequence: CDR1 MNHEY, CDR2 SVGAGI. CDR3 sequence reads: CASRVQGFSSYEQYF. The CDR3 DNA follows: TGTGCCAGCAGAGTTCAGGGGTTTAGCTCCTACGAGCAGTACTTC.

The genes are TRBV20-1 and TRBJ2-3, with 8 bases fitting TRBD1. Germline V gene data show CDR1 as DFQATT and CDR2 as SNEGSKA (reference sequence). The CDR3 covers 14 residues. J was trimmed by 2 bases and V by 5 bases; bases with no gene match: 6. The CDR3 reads CSARAGGSTDTQYF. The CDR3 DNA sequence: TGCAGTGCTCGCGCAGGGGGCTCCACAGATACGCAGTATTTT.

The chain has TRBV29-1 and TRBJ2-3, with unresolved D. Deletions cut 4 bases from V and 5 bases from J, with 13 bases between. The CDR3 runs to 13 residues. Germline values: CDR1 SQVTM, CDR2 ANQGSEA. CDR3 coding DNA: TGCAGCGTTGCTACAAATGTGGGAGATACGCAGTATTTT. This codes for CSVATNVGDTQYF.

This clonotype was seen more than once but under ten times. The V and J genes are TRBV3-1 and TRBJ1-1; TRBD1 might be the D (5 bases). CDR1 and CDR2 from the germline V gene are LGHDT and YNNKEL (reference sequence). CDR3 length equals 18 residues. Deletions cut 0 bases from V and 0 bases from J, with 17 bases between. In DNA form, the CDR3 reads TGTGCCAGCAGCCAAGATCTCCCCGGGACGGTCATGAACACTGAAGCTTTCTTT. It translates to CASSQDLPGTVMNTEAFF.

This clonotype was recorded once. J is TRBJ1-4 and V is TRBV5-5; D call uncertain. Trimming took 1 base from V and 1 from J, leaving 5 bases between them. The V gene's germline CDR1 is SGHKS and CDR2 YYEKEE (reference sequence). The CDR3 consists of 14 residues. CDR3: CASSLPGTNEKLFF. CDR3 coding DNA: TGTGCCAGCAGCTTGCCGGGAACTAATGAAAAACTGTTTTTT.

The chain's CDR3 is CASSDRTGFRYTF. The CDR3 nucleotides are TGTGCCAGCAGCGACCGGACAGGGTTTCGATACACCTTC. The chain is built from TRBV9 and TRBJ1-2; 8 nucleotides line up with TRBD1. The CDR3 is 13 residues long. V lost 3 bases to trimming and J lost 11 bases; unmatched junction nucleotides: 9. The germline V gene encodes CDR1 SGDLS and CDR2 YYNGEE.

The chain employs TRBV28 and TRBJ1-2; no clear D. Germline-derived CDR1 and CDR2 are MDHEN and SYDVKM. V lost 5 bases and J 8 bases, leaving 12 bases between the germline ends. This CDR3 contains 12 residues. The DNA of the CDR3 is TGTGCCAGCAGTCCGTTAGAGGGAGGCTACACCTTC. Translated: CASSPLEGGYTF.

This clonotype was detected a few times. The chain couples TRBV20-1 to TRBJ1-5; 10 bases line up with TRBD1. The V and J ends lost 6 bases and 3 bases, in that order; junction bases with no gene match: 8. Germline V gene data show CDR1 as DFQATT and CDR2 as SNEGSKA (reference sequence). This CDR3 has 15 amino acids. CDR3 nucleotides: TGCAGTGCCCCGACAGGGGGCAGCTCCAATCAGCCCCAGCATTTT. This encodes CSAPTGGSSNQPQHF.

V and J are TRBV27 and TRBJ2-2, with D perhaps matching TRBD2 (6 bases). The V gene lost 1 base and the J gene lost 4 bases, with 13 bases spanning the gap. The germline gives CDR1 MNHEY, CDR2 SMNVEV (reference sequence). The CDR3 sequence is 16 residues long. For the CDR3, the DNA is TGTGCCAGCAGTTTATGGAGGGGAGTGAGCACCGGGGAGCTGTTTTTT. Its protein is CASSLWRGVSTGELFF.

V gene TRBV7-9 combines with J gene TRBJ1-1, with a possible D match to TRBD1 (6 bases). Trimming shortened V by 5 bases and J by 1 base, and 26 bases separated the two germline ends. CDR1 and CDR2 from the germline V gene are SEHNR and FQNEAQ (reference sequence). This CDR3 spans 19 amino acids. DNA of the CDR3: TGTGCCAGCAGCGGACCCCCGGAGACAGGTGGGCTAGCGAACACTGAAGCTTTCTTT. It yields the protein CASSGPPETGGLANTEAFF.

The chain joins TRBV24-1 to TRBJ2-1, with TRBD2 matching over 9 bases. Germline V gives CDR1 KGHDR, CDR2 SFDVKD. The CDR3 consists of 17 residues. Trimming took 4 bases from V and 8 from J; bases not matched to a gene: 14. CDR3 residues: CATSDTGLAQRRDEQFF. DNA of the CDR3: TGTGCCACCAGTGACACGGGACTAGCCCAAAGAAGGGATGAGCAGTTCTTC.

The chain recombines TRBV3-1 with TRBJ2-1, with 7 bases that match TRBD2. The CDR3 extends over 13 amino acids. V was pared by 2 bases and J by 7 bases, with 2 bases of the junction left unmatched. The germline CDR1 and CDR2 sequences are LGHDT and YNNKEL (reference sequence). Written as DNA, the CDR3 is TGTGCCAGCAGCCAATTAGCGGGTAATGAGCAGTTCTTC. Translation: CASSQLAGNEQFF.

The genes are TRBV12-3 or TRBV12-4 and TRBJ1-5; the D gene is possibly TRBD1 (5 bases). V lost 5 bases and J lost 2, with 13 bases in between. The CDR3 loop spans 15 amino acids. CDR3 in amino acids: CASSPLRGRNQPQHF. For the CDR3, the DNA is TGTGCCAGCAGTCCCCTGAGGGGACGCAATCAGCCCCAGCATTTT.

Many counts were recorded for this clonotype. This CDR3 is CASSEVGVYEQYF. The CDR3 nucleotides are TGCGCCAGCAGTGAGGTTGGGGTTTACGAGCAGTACTTC. V and J are TRBV10-2 and TRBJ2-7, with unresolved D. CDR3 length: 13 residues. The germline CDR1 and CDR2 sequences are WSHSY and SAAADI. The V and J ends lost 2 bases and 4 bases respectively, with 9 bases between them.

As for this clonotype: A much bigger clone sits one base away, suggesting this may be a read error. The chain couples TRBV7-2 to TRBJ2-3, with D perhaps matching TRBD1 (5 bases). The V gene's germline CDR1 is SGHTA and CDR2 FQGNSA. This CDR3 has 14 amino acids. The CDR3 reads CASNLGQGKDTQYF. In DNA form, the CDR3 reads TGTGCCAGCAACTTAGGTCAGGGAAAAGATACGCAGTATTTT.

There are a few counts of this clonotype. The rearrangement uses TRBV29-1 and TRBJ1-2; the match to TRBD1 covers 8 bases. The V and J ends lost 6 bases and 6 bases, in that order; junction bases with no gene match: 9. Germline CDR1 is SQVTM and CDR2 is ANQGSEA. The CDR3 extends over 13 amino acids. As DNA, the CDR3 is TGCAGCGTGGGGAGGACAGGGCCTGATGGCTACACCTTC. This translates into CSVGRTGPDGYTF.

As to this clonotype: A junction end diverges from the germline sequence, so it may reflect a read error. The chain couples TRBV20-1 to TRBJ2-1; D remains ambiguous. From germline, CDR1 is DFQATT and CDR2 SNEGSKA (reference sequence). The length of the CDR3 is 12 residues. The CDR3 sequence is CRGAAPNNERFF. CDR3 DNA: TGCAGGGGCGCGGCACCTAACAATGAGCGGTTCTTC.

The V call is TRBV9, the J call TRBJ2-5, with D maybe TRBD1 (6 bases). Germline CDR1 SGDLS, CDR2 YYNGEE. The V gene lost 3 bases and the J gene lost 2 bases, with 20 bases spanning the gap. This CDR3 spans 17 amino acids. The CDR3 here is CASSASSGRGAQETQYF. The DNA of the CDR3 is TGTGCCAGCAGCGCCAGCTCTGGCAGGGGAGCTCAAGAGACCCAGTACTTC.